This T cell receptor beta chain was documented in a study of blood T cell repertoires in COVID-19. Across the study: The United States, Italy and Spain supplied acute and convalescent COVID-19 samples. In each case, the material was cDNA or gDNA derived from T cells, B-cell-depleted T cells, or PBMCs.

Individuals aged roughly 18 to 100 years were recruited from 24 US areas. Allocation to cohorts depended on clinical history reported by the participants. Clones were sequenced by immunoSEQ multiplex PCR, and TCRdb holds only the in-frame ones, with some missing. The data hold roughly 300,000 clones, with around 85% observed a single time. Sequenced material: PBMCs or T cells enriched from blood (not recorded which). The sequence came from a middle-aged woman with acute COVID-19.

CDR3 region: CASSLGGGAPFNYGYTF. The CDR3 coding sequence is TGTGCCAGCAGCTTGGGGGGCGGGGCACCTTTTAACTATGGCTACACCTTC. This sequence joins TRBV5-6 and TRBJ1-2; D is perhaps TRBD1 (5 bases). Between the trimmed V and J ends, which lost 0 bases and 1 base, there was a span of 16 bases. Germline assignment: CDR1 SGHDT and CDR2 YYEEEE. This CDR3 region has 17 residues.